The sequence of this T cell receptor (beta chain) was determined in a study of blood T cells in healthy people across ages (dated by TCRdb to between 2014 and 2017). Regarding the complete study: In model experiments, template switching captured about one uniquely barcoded TCR beta cDNA molecule for every two T cells. The study measured age-related changes in TCR beta repertoire diversity using deep sequencing normalized with unique cDNA molecular identifiers. The donors were divided into four age groups: young (average approximately 17 years), middle-aged (approximately 39), aged (approximately 64) and long-lived (approximately 74). To avoid experimental bias, donors of different ages were spread randomly across the sequencing lanes. Two additional independent replicas of 1 million unique cDNA reads from the same blood draw were analyzed for two donors (one aged 18 to 29 and one aged 80 or older). Study-wide conclusions, independent of this receptor: Estimates of total diversity based on one million sequenced T cells were considered lower bounds and underestimates. Compared with the aged group, more naive CD4+ T cells, fewer expanded clones and increased TCR diversity were shown by the long-lived group, suggesting age selection. Donor CMV infection status was unknown, potentially confounding age-related changes in expanded clonotypes. As age increased, observed TCR beta diversity per million T cells dropped in a roughly linear way, and a significant reduction was already evident by age 40. Observed TCR beta diversity correlated strongly with the percentage of naive T cells measured by flow cytometry. Conclusive comparison of naive and antigen-experienced compartments was prevented by the profiling of bulk unsorted PBMCs.

Donors were under 40 systemically healthy Caucasian individuals from Russia aged roughly 6 to 90 years. Ten milliliters of peripheral blood were drawn from each donor into EDTA-treated Vacutainer tubes. Ficoll-Paque density-gradient centrifugation was used to isolate PBMCs, with at least 7 million per sample. Trizol reagent was used to extract total RNA from PBMCs, with at least 5.5 micrograms per sample. For every donor, flow cytometry on a PBMC aliquot measured the percentage of naive CD45RAhigh/CD27high T cells. The library was obtained by 5' RACE. The data were produced on an Illumina HiSeq 2500. A second PCR of about 7 to 12 cycles was performed with a sample-barcoded 5' primer and a J-beta primer mix. Each TCR beta cDNA molecule received a unique molecular identifier from a template-switch 5' adaptor carrying 12 random nucleotides. At least 2.5 million CDR3-containing paired-end reads were obtained from each sample. First-strand cDNA synthesis was performed from all RNA using the Mint cDNA synthesis kit, with priming by a TRBC-specific oligonucleotide. After uracil-DNA glycosylase treatment, a first 18-cycle PCR used universal primers M1SS and BC2_uni_R on all cDNA. The authors' analysis ran thus. For normalization, 1 million high-quality reads were randomly selected from each sample, with every read carrying a distinct molecular identifier. Reads sharing molecular identifiers were discarded rather than binned into consensus sequences. MiTCR, with a Q25 quality threshold and the strictest error-elimination algorithm, was used for CDR3 identification, clonotype clustering and error correction. A nonparametric unseen species model using Euler transformation provided a lower-bound estimate of total TCR beta diversity. TCRdb reanalyzed the raw reads on its own, using fastp at Q25 for trimming and MiXCR for clone calling, and kept in-frame beta chains. When rows share a CDR3 protein, they turn into one entry using the most common DNA and genes. Clone size and V and J calls follow TCRdb, not the original study. The sample table holds 1 million or so distinct CDR3 sequences, of which around 43% were seen once. 18% of the sample lies in the top ten.

Concerning this clonotype: Its antigen is not yet known. No base qualities exist here, and no much larger clone lies one base off it.

At the junction V is shortened by 2 bases and J by 6 bases; bases outside the gene matches: 6. The CDR3, from cysteine to phenylalanine, totals 15 residues. Only CDR3 DNA is held: 45 bases, read in frame from base 1. CDR1 and CDR2 (WSHSY, SAAADI) derive from the germline V gene. This TCR was sampled from a woman aged 55-69 years in good health. In this chain, TRBV10-2 is recombined with TRBJ1-4, and TRBD1 aligns with 7 junction nucleotides. Material: blood. For the CDR3, the sequence is CASSEKQGVDEKLFF. The DNA sequence is TGCGCCAGCAGTGAGAAGCAGGGGGTAGATGAAAAACTGTTTTTT.